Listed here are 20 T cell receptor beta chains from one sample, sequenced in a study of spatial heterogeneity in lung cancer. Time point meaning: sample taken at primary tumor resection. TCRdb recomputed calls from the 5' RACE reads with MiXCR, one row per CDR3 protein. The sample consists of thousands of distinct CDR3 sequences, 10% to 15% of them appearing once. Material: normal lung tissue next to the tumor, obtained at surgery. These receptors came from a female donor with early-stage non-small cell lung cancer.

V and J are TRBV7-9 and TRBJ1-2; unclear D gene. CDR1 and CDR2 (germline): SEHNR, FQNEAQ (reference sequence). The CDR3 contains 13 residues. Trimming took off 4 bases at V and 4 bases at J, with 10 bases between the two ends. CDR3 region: CASSSESLYGYTF. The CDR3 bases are TGTGCCAGCAGCTCCGAATCGCTCTATGGCTACACCTTC.

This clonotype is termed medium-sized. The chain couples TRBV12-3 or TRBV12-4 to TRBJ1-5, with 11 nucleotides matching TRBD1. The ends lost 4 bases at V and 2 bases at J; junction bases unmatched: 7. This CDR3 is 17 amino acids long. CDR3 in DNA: TGTGCCAGCAGTTACGGGACAGGGGGTTCTGGCAATCAGCCCCAGCATTTT. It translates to CASSYGTGGSGNQPQHF.

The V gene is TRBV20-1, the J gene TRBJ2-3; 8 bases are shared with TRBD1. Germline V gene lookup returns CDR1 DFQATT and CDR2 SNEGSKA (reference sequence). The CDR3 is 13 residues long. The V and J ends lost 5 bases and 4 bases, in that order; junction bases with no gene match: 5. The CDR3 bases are TGCAGTGCTGGGAGGACAGGGTCAGATACGCAGTATTTT. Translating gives CSAGRTGSDTQYF.

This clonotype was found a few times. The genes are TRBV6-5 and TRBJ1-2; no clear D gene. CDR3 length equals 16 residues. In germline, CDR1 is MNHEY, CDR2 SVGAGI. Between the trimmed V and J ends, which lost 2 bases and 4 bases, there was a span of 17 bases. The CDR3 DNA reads TGTGCCAGCAGTTACGGCACCGCCCTATGGGGCTATGGCTACACCTTC. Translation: CASSYGTALWGYGYTF.

The CDR3 DNA is TGCAGCGTTGAAGTTGATAGGGATCTTCGTTACTTC. Amino acid sequence: CSVEVDRDLRYF. The rearrangement uses TRBV29-1 and TRBJ2-7; D unclear. This CDR3 has 12 residues. The germline CDR1 and CDR2 sequences are SQVTM and ANQGSEA. With 1 base removed from V and 13 bases from J, the gap between germline ends came to 17 bases.

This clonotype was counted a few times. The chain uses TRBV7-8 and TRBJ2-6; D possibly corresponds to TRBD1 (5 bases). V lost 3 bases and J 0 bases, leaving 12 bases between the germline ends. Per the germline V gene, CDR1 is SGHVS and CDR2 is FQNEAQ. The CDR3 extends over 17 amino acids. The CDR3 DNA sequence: TGTGCCAGCAGCTTCTCAGGGTACTTCTCTGGGGCCAACGTCCTGACTTTC. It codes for CASSFSGYFSGANVLTF. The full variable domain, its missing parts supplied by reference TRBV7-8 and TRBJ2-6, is GAGVSQSPRYKVAKRGQDVALRCDPISGHVSLFWYQQALGQGPEFLTYFQNEAQLDKSGLPSDRFFAERPEGSVSTLKIQRTQQEDSAVYLCASSFSGYFSGANVLTFGAGSRLTVL.

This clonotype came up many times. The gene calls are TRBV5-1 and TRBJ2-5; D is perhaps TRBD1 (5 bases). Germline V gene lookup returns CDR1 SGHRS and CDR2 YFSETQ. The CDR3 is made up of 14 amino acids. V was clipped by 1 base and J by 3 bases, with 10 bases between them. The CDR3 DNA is TGCGCCAGCAGCTTGATGGCAGGGAAAGAGACCCAGTACTTC. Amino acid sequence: CASSLMAGKETQYF. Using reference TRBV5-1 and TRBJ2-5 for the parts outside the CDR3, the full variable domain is KAGVTQTPRYLIKTRGQQVTLSCSPISGHRSVSWYQQTPGQGLQFLFEYFSETQRNKGNFPGRFSGRQFSNSRSEMNVSTLELGDSALYLCASSLMAGKETQYFGPGTRLLVL.

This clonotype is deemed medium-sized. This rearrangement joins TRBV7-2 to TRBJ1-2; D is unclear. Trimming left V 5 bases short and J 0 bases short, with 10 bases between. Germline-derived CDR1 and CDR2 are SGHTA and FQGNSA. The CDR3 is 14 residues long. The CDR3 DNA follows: TGTGCCAGCAGCCCAGGAGTAGCTAACTATGGCTACACCTTC. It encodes CASSPGVANYGYTF. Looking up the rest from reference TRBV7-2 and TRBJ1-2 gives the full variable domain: GAGVSQSPSNKVTEKGKDVELRCDPISGHTALYWYRQSLGQGLEFLIYFQGNSAPDKSGLPSDRFSAERTGGSVSTLTIQRTQQEDSAVYLCASSPGVANYGYTFGSGTRLTVV.

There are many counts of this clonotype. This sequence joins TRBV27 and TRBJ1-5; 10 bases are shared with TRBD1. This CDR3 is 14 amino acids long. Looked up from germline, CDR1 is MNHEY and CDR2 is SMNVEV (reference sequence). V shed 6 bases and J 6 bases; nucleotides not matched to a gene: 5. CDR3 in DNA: TGTGCCAGCAGCCGACAGGGGGCCGGTCAGCCCCAGCATTTT. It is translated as CASSRQGAGQPQHF.

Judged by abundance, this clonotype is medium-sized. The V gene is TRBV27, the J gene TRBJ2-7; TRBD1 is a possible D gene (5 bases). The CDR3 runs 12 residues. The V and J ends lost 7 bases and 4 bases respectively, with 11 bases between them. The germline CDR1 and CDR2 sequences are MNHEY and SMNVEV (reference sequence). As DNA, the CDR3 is TGTGCCAGCAAAGGCAGGGTGTACGAGCAGTACTTC. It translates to CASKGRVYEQYF.

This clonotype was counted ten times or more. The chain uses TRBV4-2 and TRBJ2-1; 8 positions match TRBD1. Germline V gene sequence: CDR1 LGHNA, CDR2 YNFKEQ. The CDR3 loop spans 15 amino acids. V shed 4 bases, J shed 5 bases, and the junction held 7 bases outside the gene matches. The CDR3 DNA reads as TGTGCCAGCAGCCCCGGACAGGGATCCGACAATGAGCAGTTCTTC. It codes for CASSPGQGSDNEQFF.

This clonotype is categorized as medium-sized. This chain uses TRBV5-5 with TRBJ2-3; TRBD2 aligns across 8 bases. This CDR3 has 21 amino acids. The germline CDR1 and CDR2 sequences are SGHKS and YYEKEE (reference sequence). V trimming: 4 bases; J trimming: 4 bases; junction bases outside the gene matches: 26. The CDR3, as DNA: TGTGCCAGCAGCCTCGTCCGGGGGGGCTTCCGAACGTCCGCACGCGCAGATACGCAGTATTTT. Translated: CASSLVRGGFRTSARADTQYF. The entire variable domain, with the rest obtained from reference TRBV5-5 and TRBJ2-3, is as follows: DAGVTQSPTHLIKTRGQQVTLRCSPISGHKSVSWYQQVLGQGPQFIFQYYEKEERGRGNFPDRFSARQFPNYSSELNVNALLLGDSALYLCASSLVRGGFRTSARADTQYFGPGTRLTVL.

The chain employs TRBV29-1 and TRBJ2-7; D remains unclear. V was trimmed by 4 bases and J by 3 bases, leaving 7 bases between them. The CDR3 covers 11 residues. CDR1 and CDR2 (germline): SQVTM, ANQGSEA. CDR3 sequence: CSVVWVYEQYF. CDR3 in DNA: TGCAGCGTTGTATGGGTCTACGAGCAGTACTTC.

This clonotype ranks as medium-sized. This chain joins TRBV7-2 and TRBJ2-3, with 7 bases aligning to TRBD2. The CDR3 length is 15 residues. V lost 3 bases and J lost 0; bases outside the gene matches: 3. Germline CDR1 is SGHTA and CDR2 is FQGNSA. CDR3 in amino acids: CASSLASGSTDTQYF. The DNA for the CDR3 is TGTGCCAGCAGCTTGGCTAGCGGAAGCACAGATACGCAGTATTTT.

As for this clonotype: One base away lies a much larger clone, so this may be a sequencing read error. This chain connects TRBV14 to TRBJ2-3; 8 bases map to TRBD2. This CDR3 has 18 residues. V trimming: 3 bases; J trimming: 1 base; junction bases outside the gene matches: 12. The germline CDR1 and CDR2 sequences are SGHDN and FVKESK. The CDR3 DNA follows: TGTGCCAGCAGCCAGGGCGGGGGGCGACCTTCGGGCACAGATACGCAGTATTTT. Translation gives CASSQGGGRPSGTDTQYF.

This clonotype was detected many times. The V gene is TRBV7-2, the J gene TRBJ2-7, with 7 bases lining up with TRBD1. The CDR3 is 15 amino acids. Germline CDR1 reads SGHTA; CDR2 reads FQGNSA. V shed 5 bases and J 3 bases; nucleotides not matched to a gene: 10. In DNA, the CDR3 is TGTGCCAGCAGCCCACGGGCAGGGGGTTTCTACGAGCAGTACTTC. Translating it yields CASSPRAGGFYEQYF.

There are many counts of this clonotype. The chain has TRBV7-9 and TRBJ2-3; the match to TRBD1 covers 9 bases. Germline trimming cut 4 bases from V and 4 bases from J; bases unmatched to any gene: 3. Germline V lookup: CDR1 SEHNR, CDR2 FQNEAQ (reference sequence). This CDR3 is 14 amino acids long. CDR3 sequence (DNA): TGTGCCAGCAGCTACGGACAGGGGCCAGATACGCAGTATTTT. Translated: CASSYGQGPDTQYF.

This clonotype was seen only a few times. The DNA for the CDR3 is TGTGCCAGCACCTCCGGGACAGGGAAGGTGTCGGAGGGCTACACCTTC. Its protein is CASTSGTGKVSEGYTF. The chain combines TRBV7-9 with TRBJ1-2; 9 bases agree with TRBD1. The ends lost 7 bases at V and 8 bases at J; junction bases unmatched: 17. This CDR3 comprises 16 residues. Germline values: CDR1 SEHNR, CDR2 FQNEAQ (reference sequence).

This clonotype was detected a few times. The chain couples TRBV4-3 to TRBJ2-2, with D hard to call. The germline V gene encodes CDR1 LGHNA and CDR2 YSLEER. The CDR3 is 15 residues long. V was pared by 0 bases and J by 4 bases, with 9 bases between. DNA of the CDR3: TGCGCCAGCAGCCAAGATACGGATGGCACCGGGGAGCTGTTTTTT. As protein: CASSQDTDGTGELFF.

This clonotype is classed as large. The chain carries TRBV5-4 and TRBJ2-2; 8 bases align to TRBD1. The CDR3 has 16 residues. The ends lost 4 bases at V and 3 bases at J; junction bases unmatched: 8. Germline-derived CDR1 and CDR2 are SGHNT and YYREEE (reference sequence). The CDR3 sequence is CASSPTPGGDTGELFF. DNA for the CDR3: TGTGCCAGCAGCCCCACCCCAGGGGGCGACACCGGGGAGCTGTTTTTT.